These T cell receptor beta chains were read from a single sample in a study of tumor and adjacent non-tumor tissue in lung cancer. Using its own MiXCR run on the multiplex PCR reads, TCRdb lists one record per CDR3 protein. The data show over 110,000 distinct CDR3 sequences, around two thirds seen once. The sequenced sample was lung tumor tissue. Source of these receptors: a man aged 60-69 years with small cell lung cancer. Both conserved end residues are part of each CDR3. Fields, in order: V gene, clone size, J gene, D gene, CDR3 protein, CDR3 DNA. A D gene is named only where the DNA matches it firmly. Size tells how often a clone was seen (once, few, many) or the class of an expanded clone, and some rows leave it out.

>TRBV11-2|.|TRBJ2-3|.
CASSLVLVSPDTQFF
TGTGCCAGCAGCCTGGTGCTAGTAAGCCCAGATACGCAGTTTTTT
>TRBV6-5|.|TRBJ2-1|TRBD1
CASAWGTGAHEQFF
TGTGCCAGCGCCTGGGGAACAGGGGCCCATGAGCAGTTCTTC
>TRBV11-3|.|TRBJ1-5|.
CANSTYQPQHF
TGTGCCAACAGTACTTATCAGCCCCAGCATTTT
>TRBV11-2|many|TRBJ2-1|TRBD1
CASSDPIRDRGFGEQFF
TGTGCCAGCAGCGACCCCATCCGGGACAGGGGGTTTGGCGAGCAGTTCTTC
>TRBV11-2|many|TRBJ2-3|TRBD2
CASSLEGLAGVADTQYF
TGTGCCAGCAGCTTAGAAGGACTAGCGGGAGTGGCAGATACGCAGTATTTT
>TRBV20-1|many|TRBJ1-1|.
CSASLGPGHTEAFF
TGCAGTGCTTCCCTCGGCCCAGGACACACTGAAGCTTTCTTT
>TRBV12-3/TRBV12-4|.|TRBJ1-1|.
CASSFPRTEAFF
TGTGCCAGCAGTTTTCCCAGGACAGAAGCTTTCTTT
>TRBV7-9|.|TRBJ2-7|.
CASSLAGTASEQYF
TGTGCCAGCAGCTTAGCAGGGACCGCATCCGAGCAGTACTTC
>TRBV29-1|.|TRBJ2-3|.
CSGVYGGRTDTQYF
TGCAGCGGCGTTTATGGGGGGCGCACAGATACGCAGTATTTT
>TRBV11-2|.|TRBJ2-1|TRBD1
CAISLTGQGTYNELFF
TGTGCCATCAGCTTAACGGGACAGGGGACCTACAATGAGCTGTTCTTC
>TRBV5-1|.|TRBJ1-2|.
CASSPDSSYGYTF
TGCGCCAGCAGTCCGGACAGTTCCTATGGCTACACCTTC
>TRBV4-2|.|TRBJ1-1|.
CASSPGQNTEAFF
TGTGCCAGCAGCCCGGGACAGAACACTGAAGCTTTCTTT
>TRBV20-1|few|TRBJ1-1|TRBD1
CSARAPGQGGTEAFF
TGCAGTGCTAGAGCCCCAGGACAGGGGGGCACTGAAGCTTTCTTT
>TRBV2|.|TRBJ2-1|.
CASSPRTGAYNEQFF
TGTGCCAGCAGCCCAAGGACCGGTGCCTACAATGAGCAGTTCTTC
>TRBV5-5|once|TRBJ2-6|TRBD1
CASSLRTGDHSGANVLTF
TGTGCCAGCAGCCTACGGACAGGGGACCACTCTGGGGCCAACGTCCTGACTTTC
>TRBV11-3|many|TRBJ2-4|.
CASSLGSADRNIQYF
TGTGCCAGCAGCTTAGGGTCCGCGGATAGAAACATTCAGTACTTC
>TRBV12-3/TRBV12-4|.|TRBJ2-3|.
CASSWTSPTYIDTQYF
TGTGCCAGCAGTTGGACTTCGCCGACCTACATAGATACACAGTATTTT
>TRBV6-1|.|TRBJ1-5|.
CASMVGGRWGNQPQHF
TGTGCCAGCATGGTCGGCGGGCGGTGGGGCAATCAGCCCCAGCATTTT
>TRBV10-3|few|TRBJ2-7|TRBD2
CAALGGGRAYEQYF
TGTGCCGCCCTAGGCGGCGGGAGGGCCTACGAGCAGTACTTC
>TRBV5-4|many|TRBJ2-3|.
CASSLAAQRGTDTQYF
TGTGCCAGCAGCTTGGCGGCACAGCGGGGCACAGATACGCAGTATTTT
>TRBV18|.|TRBJ1-1|.
CASSTEQGREAFF
TGTGCCAGCTCAACGGAACAGGGCAGAGAAGCTTTCTTT
>TRBV12-3/TRBV12-4|.|TRBJ2-5|.
CANSPQGGKTLYF
TGTGCCAACAGTCCTCAGGGAGGAAAGACCCTGTACTTC
>TRBV18|.|TRBJ2-1|.
CASSYADTYNEQSF
TGTGCCAGCTCATATGCGGACACGTACAATGAGCAGTCCTTC
>TRBV28|few|TRBJ2-1|TRBD2
CASSSDSSGSSDEQFF
TGTGCCAGCAGTTCAGACTCTAGCGGGAGTTCGGATGAGCAGTTCTTC
>TRBV29-1|.|TRBJ1-2|.
CSVGAWSRGYTF
TGCAGCGTTGGGGCTTGGTCGCGAGGTTACACCTTC
>TRBV4-2|once|TRBJ2-1|.
CTSSHLAWAEQFF
TGTACCAGCAGCCACCTAGCGTGGGCTGAGCAGTTCTTC
>TRBV20-1|.|TRBJ2-1|TRBD2
CRARSSSGAYNEHFF
TGCAGAGCTAGATCGTCTAGCGGGGCCTACAATGAGCACTTCTTC
>TRBV7-9|once|TRBJ2-1|TRBD2
CASNSGTSGRADIRHNEQFF
TGTGCCAGCAACTCTGGGACTAGCGGGAGGGCCGATATTCGGCACAATGAGCAGTTCTTC
>TRBV7-2|.|TRBJ2-2|TRBD2
CASSPRLAEITGKLFF
TGTGCCAGCAGCCCCCGACTAGCGGAGATCACCGGCAAGCTGTTTTTT
>TRBV6-5|.|TRBJ2-7|TRBD1
CASSYRDSHNEKYF
TGTGCCAGCAGTTACAGGGACAGCCACAACGAGAAGTACTTC
>TRBV4-1|.|TRBJ2-6|.
CASSQDWLSGANVLTF
TGCGCCAGCAGCCAAGATTGGCTTTCTGGGGCCAACGTCCTGACTTTC
>TRBV20-1|.|TRBJ1-1|.
CGAGGSGTASTEAFF
TGCGGTGCCGGGGGATCCGGGACCGCGTCTACCGAAGCTTTCTTT
>TRBV7-9|.|TRBJ1-3|TRBD1
CASSLEGATGNTIYF
TGTGCCAGCAGCTTAGAGGGGGCGACTGGAAACACCATATATTTT
>TRBV12-3/TRBV12-4|.|TRBJ2-1|TRBD2
CASSLGLRIYNEQFF
TGTGCCAGCAGTTTGGGACTAAGGATCTACAATGAGCAGTTCTTC
>TRBV20-1|.|TRBJ2-3|.
CSARPWVTSTDTQYF
TGCAGTGCTAGACCATGGGTTACTAGCACAGATACGCAGTATTTT
>TRBV6-1|.|TRBJ2-3|TRBD2
CVSSEVVTGSIAGGTDTQYF
TGTGTCAGCAGTGAAGTGGTAACCGGATCGATAGCGGGAGGTACAGATACGCAATATTTT
>TRBV29-1|.|TRBJ2-2|TRBD1
CSVEDRGRNTGELFF
TGCAGCGTTGAAGACAGGGGGAGAAACACCGGGGAGCTGTTTTTT
>TRBV5-6|many|TRBJ2-5|.
CASSLVKETQYF
TGTGCCAGCAGCTTGGTTAAGGAGACCCAGTACTTC